The 20 T cell receptor beta chains listed next were all sequenced from one sample in a study of cytomegalovirus exposure and HLA in healthy donors. PCR was performed using 60 Vbeta and 13 Jbeta primers. The assay was immunoSEQ multiplex PCR, and TCRdb's table has in-frame clones only and misses some. There are 100,000 to 150,000 clones in the sample; 83% occur only once, and roughly 1.4% lies in the top ten. Sequences were obtained from PBMCs. Every receptor here comes from a man between 35 and 55 years old in good health and CMV-seronegative.

V and J are TRBV25-1 and TRBJ2-4, with D unclear. The CDR3 has 16 residues. CDR1 and CDR2 from the germline V gene are MGHDK and SYGVNS. V was pared by 3 bases and J by 0 bases, with 12 bases between. This CDR3 is CASSEEQPLAKNIQYF. Here the CDR3 DNA reads TGTGCCAGCAGTGAGGAGCAGCCACTAGCCAAAAACATTCAGTACTTC.

This rearrangement joins TRBV7-9 to TRBJ2-3, with D perhaps matching TRBD1 (5 bases). The CDR3 totals 14 residues. Germline V CDR1 and CDR2: SEHNR, FQNEAQ (reference sequence). V was pared by 2 bases and J by 0 bases, with 6 bases between. For the CDR3, the DNA is TGTGCCAGCAGCTTAAGGGGTAGCACAGATACGCAGTATTTT. Translation: CASSLRGSTDTQYF. Full variable domain (rest looked up from reference TRBV7-9 and TRBJ2-3): DTGVSQNPRHKITKRGQNVTFRCDPISEHNRLYWYRQTLGQGPEFLTYFQNEAQLEKSRLLSDRFSAERPKGSFSTLEIQRTEQGDSAMYLCASSLRGSTDTQYFGPGTRLTVL.

This sequence joins TRBV4-1 and TRBJ2-5, with 8 bases that match TRBD1. Germline values: CDR1 MGHRA, CDR2 YSYEKL. This CDR3 has 15 residues. V dropped 0 bases and J dropped 5; count of bases not matched to a gene: 5. The CDR3 DNA follows: TGCGCCAGCAGCCAAGACGGGACAGGTTTGGAGACCCAGTACTTC. As protein: CASSQDGTGLETQYF.

V and J are TRBV4-1 and TRBJ1-4; D is undetermined. Germline loops: CDR1 MGHRA, CDR2 YSYEKL. Trimming stripped 2 bases from V and 7 bases from J, with 14 bases between. CDR3 length: 15 amino acids. CDR3 nucleotides: TGCGCCAGCAGCCAAACCAGTGTAATAAGTGAAAAACTGTTTTTT. Its protein product is CASSQTSVISEKLFF.

Only one count was recorded for this clone. The V gene is TRBV5-1, the J gene TRBJ2-7, with D possibly matching TRBD1 (6 bases). There are 18 residues in the CDR3. Deletions cut 0 bases from V and 2 bases from J, with 21 bases between. Germline CDR1 reads SGHRS; CDR2 reads YFSETQ. The CDR3 here is CASSLEAGEGYVPYEQYF. In nucleotides, the CDR3 is TGCGCCAGCAGCTTGGAGGCAGGGGAAGGGTATGTACCCTACGAGCAGTACTTC. The variable domain in full, completed from reference TRBV5-1 and TRBJ2-7, reads KAGVTQTPRYLIKTRGQQVTLSCSPISGHRSVSWYQQTPGQGLQFLFEYFSETQRNKGNFPGRFSGRQFSNSRSEMNVSTLELGDSALYLCASSLEAGEGYVPYEQYFGPGTRLTVT.

This clone was recorded once. The J gene is TRBJ2-1, the V gene TRBV6-4; 9 bases fit TRBD1. The germline gives CDR1 MRHNA, CDR2 SNTAGT. The CDR3 totals 16 residues. J gave up 4 bases and V 2 bases, and 6 bases lay outside the gene matches. CDR3 DNA: TGTGCCAGCAGTGACCGGGGACAGGGAACGTACAATGAGCAGTTCTTC. Its protein is CASSDRGQGTYNEQFF.

This clone has a single count. The V call is TRBV23-1, the J call TRBJ1-2; a weak D match, TRBD1 (6 bases). TRBV23-1 is recorded as an ORF, its role being uncertain. The CDR3 is 14 amino acids. Trimming stripped 1 base from V and 8 bases from J, with 14 bases between. The CDR3, as DNA: TGCGCCAGCAGTCAATTCATGGCAGGGGTCGGCTACACCTTC. Translating it yields CASSQFMAGVGYTF.

On this clone itself: The junction shows a germline mismatch at one end, possibly a read error. The J gene is TRBJ2-2, the V gene TRBV5-8; D uncertain. Germline values: CDR1 SGHTS, CDR2 YDEGEE. CDR3 length: 14 residues. The CDR3 nucleotides are TGTGCCAGCAGCTTGGGACTGAACTCCGGGGAGCTGTTTTTT. Encoded protein: CASSLGLNSGELFF. Complete variable domain (other parts from reference TRBV5-8 and TRBJ2-2): EAGVTQSPTHLIKTRGQQATLRCSPISGHTSVYWYQQALGLGLQFLLWYDEGEERNRGNFPPRFSGRQFPNYSSELNVNALELEDSALYLCASSLGLNSGELFFGEGSRLTVL.

The V and J genes are TRBV18 and TRBJ2-3, with D possibly being TRBD2 (7 bases). This CDR3 region has 16 residues. Germline CDR1 reads KGHSH; CDR2 reads LQKENI. Trimming pared 1 base from V and 4 bases from J, leaving 15 bases between. Here the CDR3 reads CASSPRVGGRADTQYF. CDR3 DNA: TGTGCCAGCTCACCACGGGTCGGGGGGCGGGCAGATACGCAGTATTTT.

The chain employs TRBV7-2 and TRBJ2-1; 8 bases fit TRBD2. The CDR3 is 16 residues long. Germline V gives CDR1 SGHTA, CDR2 FQGNSA. The J segment lost 4 bases and the V segment lost 6 bases, leaving 11 bases of the junction unmatched. CDR3 loop: CASRLNGGGPYNEQFF. The DNA of the CDR3 is TGTGCCAGCAGACTAAACGGGGGGGGCCCTTACAATGAGCAGTTCTTC.

The chain employs TRBV7-9 and TRBJ2-2; TRBD2 is a possible D gene (5 bases). Germline V gene data show CDR1 as SEHNR and CDR2 as FQNEAQ (reference sequence). V dropped 5 bases and J dropped 8 bases, with 18 bases sitting between them. The CDR3 runs to 15 residues. The DNA of the CDR3 is TGTGCCAGCAGCCCTGGGGAGTGGGTTGAAGGGGAGCTGTTTTTT. Translation gives CASSPGEWVEGELFF.

The sample holds one count of this clone. This chain joins TRBV12-5 and TRBJ2-1, with 8 bases aligning to TRBD2. The CDR3 length is 17 residues. V dropped 0 bases and J dropped 1; count of bases not matched to a gene: 5. The V gene's germline CDR1 is LGHNT and CDR2 FRNRAP. Here the CDR3 reads CASGLVIAGPSYNEQFF. The DNA for the CDR3 is TGTGCTAGTGGTTTGGTGATAGCGGGACCGTCCTACAATGAGCAGTTCTTC.

This clone was picked up one time. A junction boundary mismatches the germline segment, possibly from a read error. The chain carries TRBV7-9 and TRBJ2-1, with TRBD2 matching over 8 bases. Germline assignment: CDR1 SEHNR and CDR2 FQNEAQ (reference sequence). This CDR3 spans 16 amino acids. This CDR3 reads CSSSLYSGRRYNEQFF. In nucleotides, the CDR3 is TGTTCCAGCAGCTTGTACAGCGGGAGAAGGTACAATGAGCAGTTCTTC.

V is TRBV6-5 and J is TRBJ2-2; 7 nucleotides agree with TRBD2. V was clipped by 2 bases and J by 5 bases; unmatched bases: 8. This CDR3 has 16 residues. Germline V gene data show CDR1 as MNHEY and CDR2 as SVGAGI. The CDR3 here is CASSYEGVSGTGELFF. The CDR3 nucleotides read TGTGCCAGCAGTTACGAAGGTGTTAGCGGGACCGGGGAGCTGTTTTTT.

V gene TRBV5-1 combines with J gene TRBJ2-2, with TRBD1 matching over 8 bases. Germline values: CDR1 SGHRS, CDR2 YFSETQ. With 4 bases clipped from V and 7 bases from J, the junction kept 6 bases outside the gene matches. The CDR3 is 14 residues long. The CDR3 spells CASSPQGAGGELFF. The CDR3 region has the DNA TGCGCCAGCAGCCCGCAGGGGGCGGGCGGGGAGCTGTTTTTT.

The rearrangement uses TRBV15 and TRBJ2-7; 8 bases line up with TRBD2. V lost 0 bases, J lost 1 base, and 8 bases stayed unmatched. This CDR3 contains 17 residues. CDR1 LNHNV and CDR2 YYDKDF come from the germline V gene (reference sequence). For the CDR3, the DNA is TGTGCCACCAGCAGAGACAAGGGAGCGGGAGTATCCTACGAGCAGTACTTC. Translation: CATSRDKGAGVSYEQYF. The full variable domain, in which reference TRBV15 and TRBJ2-7 provide the parts outside the CDR3, is DAMVIQNPRYQVTQFGKPVTLSCSQTLNHNVMYWYQQKSSQAPKLLFHYYDKDFNNEADTPDNFQSRRPNTSFCFLDIRSPGLGDTAMYLCATSRDKGAGVSYEQYFGPGTRLTVT.

The rearrangement links TRBV20-1 to TRBJ2-3; tentative D call: TRBD2 (6 bases). The CDR3 is made up of 11 amino acids. Germline-derived CDR1 and CDR2 are DFQATT and SNEGSKA (reference sequence). V gave up 6 bases and J gave up 3 bases, with 7 bases separating them. In DNA, the CDR3 is TGCAGTGCGGGGGGAACAGATACGCAGTATTTT. Its protein is CSAGGTDTQYF.

The chain uses TRBV19 and TRBJ1-1; the D gene is possibly TRBD1 (5 bases). CDR1 LNHDA and CDR2 SQIVND come from the germline V gene (reference sequence). Trimming took off 6 bases at V and 6 bases at J, with 14 bases between the two ends. This CDR3 comprises 13 residues. CDR3 sequence: CASRGGISSEAFF. As DNA, the CDR3 is TGTGCCAGTAGGGGGGGGATAAGCTCTGAAGCTTTCTTT.

The chain links TRBV6-4 to TRBJ2-2; TRBD1 matches at 8 bases. CDR3 length equals 15 residues. Trimming cost V 6 bases and J 1 base; bases outside gene matches: 4. In germline, CDR1 is MRHNA, CDR2 SNTAGT. CDR3 sequence reads: CASRETGVNTGELFF. CDR3 sequence (DNA): TGTGCCAGCAGAGAGACAGGGGTGAACACCGGGGAGCTGTTTTTT.

The genes are TRBV7-3 and TRBJ2-1, with D possibly matching TRBD2 (6 bases). Trimming left V 5 bases short and J 6 bases short, with 20 bases between. Germline lookup yields CDR1 SGHTA and CDR2 FQGTGA. This CDR3 comprises 16 residues. CDR3 nucleotide sequence: TGTGCCAGCAGCCCAACCGGGACTTCTAAATCCAATGAGCAGTTCTTC. It translates to CASSPTGTSKSNEQFF.